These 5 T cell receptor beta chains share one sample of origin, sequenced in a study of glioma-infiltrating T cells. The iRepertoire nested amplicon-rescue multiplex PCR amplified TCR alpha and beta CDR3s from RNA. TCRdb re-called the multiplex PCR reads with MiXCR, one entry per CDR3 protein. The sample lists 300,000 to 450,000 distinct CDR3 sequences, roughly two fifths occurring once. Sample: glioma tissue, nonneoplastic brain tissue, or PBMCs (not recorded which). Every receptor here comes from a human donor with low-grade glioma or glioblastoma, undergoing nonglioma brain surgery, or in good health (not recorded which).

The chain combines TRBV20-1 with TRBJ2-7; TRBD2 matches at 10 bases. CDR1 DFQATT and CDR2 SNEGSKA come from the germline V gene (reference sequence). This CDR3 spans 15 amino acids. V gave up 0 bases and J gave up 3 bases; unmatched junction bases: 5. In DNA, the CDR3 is TGCAGTGCTAGAGATCACACTAGCGGGGACTACGAGCAGTACTTC. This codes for CSARDHTSGDYEQYF.

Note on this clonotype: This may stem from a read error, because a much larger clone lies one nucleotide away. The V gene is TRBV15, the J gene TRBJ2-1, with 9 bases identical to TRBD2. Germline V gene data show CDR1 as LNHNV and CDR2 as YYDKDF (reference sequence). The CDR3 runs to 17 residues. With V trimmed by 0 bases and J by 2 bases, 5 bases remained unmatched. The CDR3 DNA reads TGTGCCACCAGCAGAGATGCTAGCGGGGAAACCTACAATGAGCAGTTCTTC. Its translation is CATSRDASGETYNEQFF.

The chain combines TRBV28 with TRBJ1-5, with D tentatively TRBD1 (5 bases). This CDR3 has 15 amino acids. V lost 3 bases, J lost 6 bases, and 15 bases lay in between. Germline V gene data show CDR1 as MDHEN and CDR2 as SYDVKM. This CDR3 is CASSFGQGRSQPQHF. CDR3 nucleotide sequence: TGTGCCAGCAGTTTCGGGCAGGGAAGAAGTCAGCCCCAGCATTTT.

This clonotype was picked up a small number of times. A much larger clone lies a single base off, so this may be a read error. The CDR3 DNA reads as TGTGCCACCCACGGAGACAGGGGTCCGGCGGTCCGCTACGAGCAGTTCTTC. The encoded protein is CATHGDRGPAVRYEQFF. The chain recombines TRBV28 with TRBJ2-7; 8 bases map to TRBD1. The J call may be wrong; the DNA end is better matched by TRBJ2-1. The CDR3 extends over 17 amino acids. CDR1 and CDR2 (germline): MDHEN, SYDVKM.

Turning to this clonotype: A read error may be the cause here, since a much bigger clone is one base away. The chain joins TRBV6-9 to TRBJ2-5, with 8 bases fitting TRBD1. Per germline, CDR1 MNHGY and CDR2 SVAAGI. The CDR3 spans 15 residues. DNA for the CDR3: TGTGCCAGCAGTTACCGCAGGGGGCGCGCAGAGGCCCAGTACTTC. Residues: CASSYRRGRAEAQYF.